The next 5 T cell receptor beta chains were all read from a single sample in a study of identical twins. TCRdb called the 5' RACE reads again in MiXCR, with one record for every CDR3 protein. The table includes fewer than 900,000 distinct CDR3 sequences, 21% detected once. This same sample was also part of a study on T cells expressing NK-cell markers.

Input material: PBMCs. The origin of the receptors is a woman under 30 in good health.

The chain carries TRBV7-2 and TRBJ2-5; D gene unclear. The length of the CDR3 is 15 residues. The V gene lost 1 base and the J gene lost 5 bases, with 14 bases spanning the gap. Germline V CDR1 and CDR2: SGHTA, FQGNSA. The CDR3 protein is CASSLVPGFIETQYF. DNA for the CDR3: TGTGCCAGCAGCTTAGTCCCAGGTTTTATTGAGACCCAGTACTTC.

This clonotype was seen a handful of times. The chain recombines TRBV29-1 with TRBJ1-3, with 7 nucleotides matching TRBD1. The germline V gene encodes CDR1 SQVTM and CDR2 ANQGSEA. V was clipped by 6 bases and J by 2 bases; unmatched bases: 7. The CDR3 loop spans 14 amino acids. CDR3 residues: CSVTTGDPGNTIYF. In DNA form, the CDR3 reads TGCAGCGTGACCACAGGGGACCCTGGAAACACCATATATTTT.

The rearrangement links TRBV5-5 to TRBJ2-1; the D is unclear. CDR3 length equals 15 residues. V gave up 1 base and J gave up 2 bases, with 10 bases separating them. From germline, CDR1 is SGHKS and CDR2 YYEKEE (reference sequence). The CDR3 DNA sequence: TGTGCCAGCAGCTTGACACTATATGCCTACAATGAGCAGTTCTTC. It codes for CASSLTLYAYNEQFF.

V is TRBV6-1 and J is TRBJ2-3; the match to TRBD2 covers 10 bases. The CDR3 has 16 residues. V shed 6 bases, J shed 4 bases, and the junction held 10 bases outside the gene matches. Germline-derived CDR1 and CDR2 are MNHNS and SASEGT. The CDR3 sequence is CASRGKAGGPADTQYF. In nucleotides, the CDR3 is TGTGCCAGCAGGGGGAAAGCGGGAGGGCCTGCAGATACGCAGTATTTT.

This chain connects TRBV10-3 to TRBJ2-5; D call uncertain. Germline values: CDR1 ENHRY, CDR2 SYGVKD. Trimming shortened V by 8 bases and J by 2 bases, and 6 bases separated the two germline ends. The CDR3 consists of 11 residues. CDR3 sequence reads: CAIRQQETQYF. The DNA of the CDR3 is TGTGCCATCCGACAACAAGAGACCCAGTACTTC.